In its sample, the clone carrying this T cell receptor (beta chain) was seen once. TCR beta from blood CD8+ and CD4+ T cells was sequenced. Controls were healthy donors (matched for age and sex). The authors negatively isolated CD8+ and CD4+ T cells and FACS-enriched TEMRA cells. The data derive from a study of CD8 T cells in Susac syndrome. Roughly 0.45 to 1 ug RNA was reverse transcribed with random hexamers. Amplification of TCR beta CDR3 spanned 54 Vbeta and 13 Jbeta via immunoSEQ multiplex PCR. MiXCR, run by TCRdb on the immunoSEQ multiplex PCR reads, gives a single entry per CDR3 protein. In the table there are 150,000 to 200,000 distinct CDR3 sequences, 93% of which are singletons. Trimming removed 2 bases at V and 4 bases at J, with 17 bases between. The CDR3 is made up of 16 amino acids. From germline, CDR1 is MGHRA and CDR2 YSYEKL.

The V call is TRBV4-1, the J call TRBJ1-2; D unresolved. This receptor was identified in a human donor in good health. The sample consisted of CD4+ T cells from PBMCs. The CDR3 loop reads CASSQFLDSQIYGYTF. Written as DNA, the CDR3 is TGCGCCAGCAGCCAATTTCTGGACTCACAGATCTATGGCTACACCTTC.